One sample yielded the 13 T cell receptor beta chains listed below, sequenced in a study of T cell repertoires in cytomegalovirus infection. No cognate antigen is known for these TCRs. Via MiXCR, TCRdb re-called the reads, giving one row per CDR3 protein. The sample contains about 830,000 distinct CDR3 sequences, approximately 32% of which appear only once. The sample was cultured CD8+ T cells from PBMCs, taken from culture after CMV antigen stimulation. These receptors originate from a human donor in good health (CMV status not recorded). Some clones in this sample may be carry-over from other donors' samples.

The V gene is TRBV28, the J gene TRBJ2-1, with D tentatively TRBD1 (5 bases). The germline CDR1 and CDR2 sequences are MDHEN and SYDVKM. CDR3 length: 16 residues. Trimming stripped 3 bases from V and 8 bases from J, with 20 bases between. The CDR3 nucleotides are TGTGCCAGCAGTTTTCCCCAACCGGGCCCAGGGTATGAGCAGTTCTTC. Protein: CASSFPQPGPGYEQFF. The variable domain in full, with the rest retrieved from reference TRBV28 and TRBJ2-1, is DVKVTQSSRYLVKRTGEKVFLECVQDMDHENMFWYRQDPGLGLRLIYFSYDVKMKEKGDIPEGYSVSREKKERFSLILESASTNQTSMYLCASSFPQPGPGYEQFFGPGTRLTVL.

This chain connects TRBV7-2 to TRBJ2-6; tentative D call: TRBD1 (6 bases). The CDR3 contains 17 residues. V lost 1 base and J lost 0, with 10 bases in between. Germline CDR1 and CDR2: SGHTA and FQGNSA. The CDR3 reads CASSLVDSLSGANVLTF. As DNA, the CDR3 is TGTGCCAGCAGCTTAGTGGACAGCCTCTCTGGGGCCAACGTCCTGACTTTC. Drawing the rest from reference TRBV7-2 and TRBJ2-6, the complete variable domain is GAGVSQSPSNKVTEKGKDVELRCDPISGHTALYWYRQSLGQGLEFLIYFQGNSAPDKSGLPSDRFSAERTGGSVSTLTIQRTQQEDSAVYLCASSLVDSLSGANVLTFGAGSRLTVL.

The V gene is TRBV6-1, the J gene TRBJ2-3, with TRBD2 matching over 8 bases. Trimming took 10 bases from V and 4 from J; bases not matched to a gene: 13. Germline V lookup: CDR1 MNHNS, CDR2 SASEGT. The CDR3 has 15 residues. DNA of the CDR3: TGTGCCACCCCCGCCGGGCTAGCGGGCGCAGATACGCAGTATTTT. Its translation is CATPAGLAGADTQYF.

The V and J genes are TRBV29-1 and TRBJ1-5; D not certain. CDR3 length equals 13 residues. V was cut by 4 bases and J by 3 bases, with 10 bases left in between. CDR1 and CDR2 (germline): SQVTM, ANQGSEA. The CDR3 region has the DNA TGCAGCGTTGGGGAAGGGCTCAATCAGCCCCAGCATTTT. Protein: CSVGEGLNQPQHF.

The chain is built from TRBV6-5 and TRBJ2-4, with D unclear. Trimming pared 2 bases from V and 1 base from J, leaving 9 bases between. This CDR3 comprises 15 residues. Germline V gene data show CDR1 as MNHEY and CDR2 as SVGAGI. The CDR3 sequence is CASSYKGWAKNIQYF. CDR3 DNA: TGTGCCAGCAGTTACAAGGGTTGGGCCAAAAACATTCAGTACTTC.

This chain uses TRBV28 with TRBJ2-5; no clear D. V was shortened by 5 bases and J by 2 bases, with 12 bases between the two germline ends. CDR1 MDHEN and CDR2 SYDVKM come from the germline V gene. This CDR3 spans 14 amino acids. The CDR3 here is CASSQFMGQETQYF. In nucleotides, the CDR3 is TGTGCCAGCAGTCAGTTCATGGGGCAAGAGACCCAGTACTTC.

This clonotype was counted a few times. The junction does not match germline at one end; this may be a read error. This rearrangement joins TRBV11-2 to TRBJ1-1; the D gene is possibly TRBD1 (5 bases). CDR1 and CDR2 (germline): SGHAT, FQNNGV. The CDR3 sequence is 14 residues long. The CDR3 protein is CASSPTWGNAEAFF. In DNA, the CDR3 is TGTGCCAGCAGCCCGACTTGGGGGAACGCTGAAGCTTTCTTT.

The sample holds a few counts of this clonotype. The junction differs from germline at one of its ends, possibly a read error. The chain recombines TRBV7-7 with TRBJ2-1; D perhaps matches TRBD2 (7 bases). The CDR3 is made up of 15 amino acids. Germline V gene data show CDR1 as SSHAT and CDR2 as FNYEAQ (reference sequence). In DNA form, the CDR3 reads TGTGCTAGCAGCTTAGGTGCAGGGGAGGGCAATGAGCAGTTCTTC. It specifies CASSLGAGEGNEQFF.

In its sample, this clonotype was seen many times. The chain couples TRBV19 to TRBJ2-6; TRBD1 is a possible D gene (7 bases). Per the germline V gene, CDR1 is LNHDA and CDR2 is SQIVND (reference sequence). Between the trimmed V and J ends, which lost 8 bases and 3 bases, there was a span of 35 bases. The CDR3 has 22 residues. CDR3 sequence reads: CASFGSPGEGGQTSGGANVLTF. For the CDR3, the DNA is TGTGCCAGTTTCGGTTCTCCGGGCGAGGGGGGACAGACCTCTGGTGGGGCCAACGTCCTGACTTTC.

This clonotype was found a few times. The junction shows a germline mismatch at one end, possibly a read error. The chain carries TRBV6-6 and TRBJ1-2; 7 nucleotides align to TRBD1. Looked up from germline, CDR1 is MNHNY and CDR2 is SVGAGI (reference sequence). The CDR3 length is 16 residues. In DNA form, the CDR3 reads TGTGCCAGCAGTTACTCAGGGGGCAGGGGGTTATATGACTACACCTTC. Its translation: CASSYSGGRGLYDYTF.

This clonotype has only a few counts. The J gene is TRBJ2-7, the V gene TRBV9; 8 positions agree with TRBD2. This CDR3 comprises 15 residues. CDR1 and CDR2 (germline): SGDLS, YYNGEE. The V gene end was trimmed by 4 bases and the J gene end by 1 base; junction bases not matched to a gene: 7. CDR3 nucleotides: TGTGCCAGCAGCCCTGGACTAGCAAGATCCTACGAGCAGTACTTC. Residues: CASSPGLARSYEQYF.

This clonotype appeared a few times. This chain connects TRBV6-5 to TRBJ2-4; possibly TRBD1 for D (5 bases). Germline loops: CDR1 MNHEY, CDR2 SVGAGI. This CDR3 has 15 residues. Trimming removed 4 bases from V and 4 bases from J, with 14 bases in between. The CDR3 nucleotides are TGTGCCAGCAGTTCTCCCAGGGTTGGGAAAAACATTCAGTACTTC. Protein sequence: CASSSPRVGKNIQYF.

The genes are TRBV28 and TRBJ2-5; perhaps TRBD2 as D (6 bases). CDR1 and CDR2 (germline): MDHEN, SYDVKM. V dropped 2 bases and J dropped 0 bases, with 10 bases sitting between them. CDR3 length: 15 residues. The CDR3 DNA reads TGTGCCAGCAGTTTAAAGGACTACTACCAAGAGACCCAGTACTTC. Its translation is CASSLKDYYQETQYF.